Described below is a single TCR beta chain sequence and its context. It has no known antigen specificity. Base quality data are lacking; no much larger clone is found one base away. Whole blood was collected in K2EDTA tubes by collaborating institutions according to the institutions' own protocols. For TCRbeta analysis, collaborators shipped samples in one of three forms: frozen whole blood, isolated PBMCs, or DNA extracted from either of those sample types. The data originate from a study of blood T cell repertoires in COVID-19 (TCRdb year 2020). With regard to the full study: Samples covering the acute and convalescent phases of COVID-19 were provided by collaborators in the United States, Italy and Spain. The repertoires were made available in a free public database intended to serve as a resource for research on the immune response to SARS-CoV-2. Where available, HLA class I and class II types were taken from metadata supplied by the sample provider and were not determined by assay-based typing. The prospective study material was composed of cDNA or gDNA derived from T cells, B-cell-depleted T cells, or PBMCs. Deeply sampled blood TCRbeta repertoires from subjects exposed to, actively infected with, or recovered from COVID-19 were included in the dataset. The sample metadata nearly always contained a de-identified subject ID, COVID-19 status, age in years and sex. Samples came from the ongoing ImmuneRACE study (first 160 participants) plus 1,254 subjects from 6 global collaborators.

Study-wide findings and limitations: The quantity of clinical and demographic metadata differed by source and by participant and was supplied without curation.

TCRbeta CDR3 regions were amplified from genomic DNA using the immunoSEQ Assay, a bias-controlled multiplex PCR. In the paper's pipeline: The number of nucleated cells in each sample was estimated from the amplification of reference gene primers within the assay. To quantify the absolute abundance of each unique TCRbeta CDR3 rearrangement, sequence reads were collapsed and filtered. Productive Simpson clonality was computed per sample as the square root of Simpson's diversity index over productive rearrangements. TCRdb carries this immuneACCESS record with in-frame sequences only. Its versions omit some clonotypes, under half of them owing to an unresolved V gene in the studies checked, with the rest unexplained. That table is the source of V, J and clone size, and D and trimming were worked out from the DNA. The table for this sample lists roughly 32,000 clones; roughly 75% of them were counted only once. The ten largest clones take up roughly 15% of the sample.

Looking up the germline V gene yields CDR1 SGHTA and CDR2 FQGNSA. The cysteine opens and the phenylalanine closes a CDR3 of 12 amino acids. The only DNA kept is the CDR3, 36 bases in frame from the first base. V is clipped by 5 bases and J by 5 bases, and the sequence between their germline boundaries is 9 bases long. The sample consisted of peripheral blood. This clonotype was obtained from a man aged 80 or over with active or convalescent COVID-19. This chain joins TRBV7-2 to TRBJ2-5, with the D gene call left open. In nucleotides, the sequence is TGTGCCAGCAGCACTTATCTGGAGACCCAGTACTTC. Translated, it reads CASSTYLETQYF.